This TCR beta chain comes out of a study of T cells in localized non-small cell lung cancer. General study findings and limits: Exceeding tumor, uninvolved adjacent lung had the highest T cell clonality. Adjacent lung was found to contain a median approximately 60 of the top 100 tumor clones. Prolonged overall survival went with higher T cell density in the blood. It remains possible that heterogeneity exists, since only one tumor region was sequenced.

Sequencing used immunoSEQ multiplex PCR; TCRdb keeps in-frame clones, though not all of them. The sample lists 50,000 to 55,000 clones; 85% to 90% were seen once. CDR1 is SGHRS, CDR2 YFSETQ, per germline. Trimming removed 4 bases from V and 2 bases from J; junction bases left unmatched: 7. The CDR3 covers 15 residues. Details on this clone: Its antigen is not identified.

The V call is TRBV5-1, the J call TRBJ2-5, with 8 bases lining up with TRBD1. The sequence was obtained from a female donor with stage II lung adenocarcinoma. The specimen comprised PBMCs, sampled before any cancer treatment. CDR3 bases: TGCGCCAGCAGCCCCAGGACAGGGAAGCAAGAGACCCAGTACTTC. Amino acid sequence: CASSPRTGKQETQYF.